The present TCR beta chain was sequenced within a study of T-cell memory formation after mild COVID-19. In the study overall: For the most part, TCR clusters were specific to one donor. Notes on the study in general: CD4+ clones that contracted lay mainly in CM and EM; CD8+ ones lay in EMRA. Some responding clones appeared in pre-infection memory, suggesting cross-reactive memory joined.

In the case of this clonotype: Its cognate antigen is unknown.

From germline, CDR1 is MDHEN and CDR2 SYDVKM. V was clipped by 2 bases and J by 4 bases, with 11 bases between them. The CDR3 length is 14 residues. Barcoded TCR alpha and TCR beta cDNA libraries with UMIs came from 5'RACE using constant-segment primers. TCRdb called the 5' RACE reads again in MiXCR, with one record for every CDR3 protein. The table has approximately 300,000 distinct CDR3 sequences, roughly 8.2% seen once. This rearrangement joins TRBV28 to TRBJ1-2, with D hard to call. The receptor comes from a man younger than 35 who had mild COVID-19 (a few samples of this study predate the infection). Cell type and time point are not known. Sequences were obtained from PBMCs or a T cell subset sorted from them (not recorded which). CDR3 loop: CASSLVAGGYGYTF. In DNA form, the CDR3 reads TGTGCCAGCAGTTTAGTGGCTGGAGGCTATGGCTACACCTTC.